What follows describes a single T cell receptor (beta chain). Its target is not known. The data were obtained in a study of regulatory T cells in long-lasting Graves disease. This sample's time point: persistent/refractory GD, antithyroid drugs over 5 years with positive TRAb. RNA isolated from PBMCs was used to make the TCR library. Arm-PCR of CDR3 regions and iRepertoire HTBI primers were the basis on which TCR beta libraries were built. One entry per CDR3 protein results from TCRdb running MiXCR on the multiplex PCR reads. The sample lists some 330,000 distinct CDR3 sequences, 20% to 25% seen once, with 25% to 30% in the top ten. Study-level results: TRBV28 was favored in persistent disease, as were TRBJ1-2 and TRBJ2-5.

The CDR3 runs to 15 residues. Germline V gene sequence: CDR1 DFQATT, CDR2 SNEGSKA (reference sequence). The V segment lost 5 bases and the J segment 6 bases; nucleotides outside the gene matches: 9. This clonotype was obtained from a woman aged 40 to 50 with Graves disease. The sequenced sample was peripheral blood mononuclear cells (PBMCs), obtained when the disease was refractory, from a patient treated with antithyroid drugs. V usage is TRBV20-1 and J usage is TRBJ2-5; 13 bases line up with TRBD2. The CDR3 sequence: CSADWTSGRGKTQYF. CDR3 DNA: TGCAGTGCTGACTGGACTAGCGGGAGAGGAAAGACCCAGTACTTC.